The T cell receptor (beta chain) described here comes from a study of STAT5B mutations in CD4+ large granular lymphocyte leukemia. The CDR3 runs 14 residues. Germline V gene lookup returns CDR1 SGHAT and CDR2 FQNNGV. V lost 4 bases and J lost 1, with 7 bases in between. Libraries were prepared by immunoSEQ multiplex PCR; TCRdb keeps only in-frame clonotypes and omits some of them. The table lists approximately 31,000 clones, 65% to 75% of them singletons, with approximately 1.1% in the top ten. Study-wide results and limits: Main leukemic clonotypes were patient-specific, but roughly 26% appeared at low frequency elsewhere.

Of note for this clone: As yet, its antigen is unknown.

The receptor was isolated from a human donor in good health. The V call is TRBV11-2, the J call TRBJ2-2; D not certain. Sequenced sample: CD4+ T cells from blood buffy coats. CDR3 coding DNA: TGTGCCAGCAGCTCGACGGAGAACACCGGGGAGCTGTTTTTT. Protein product: CASSSTENTGELFF.